The sequence of this TCR beta chain was determined in a study of CD8 T cells in Susac syndrome. Sequencing of TCR beta was performed on blood CD8+ and CD4+ T cells. In contrast to the negatively isolated CD8+ and CD4+ T cells, TEMRA cells were FACS-enriched. The CDR3 consists of 15 residues. Per germline, CDR1 SGHDT and CDR2 YYEEEE. Between the trimmed V and J ends, which lost 2 bases and 7 bases, there was a span of 15 bases. The RNA input was roughly 0.45 to 1 ug, and it was reverse transcribed with random hexamers. TCRdb used MiXCR to reprocess the immunoSEQ multiplex PCR reads, holding one entry per CDR3 protein. In the table there are under 200,000 distinct CDR3 sequences, over 85% of which are singletons. This clonotype was detected once.

The receptor comes from a human donor in good health. The genes are TRBV5-6 and TRBJ2-2; perhaps TRBD2 as D (5 bases). The sequenced sample consisted of CD4+ T cells from PBMCs. CDR3 in DNA: TGTGCCAGCAGCTTTAGACTACAGAGGGTCGGGGAGCTGTTTTTT. It codes for CASSFRLQRVGELFF.